This paragraph reports one TCR beta chain. TCRdb keeps only in-frame clones here, not all; method: immunoSEQ multiplex PCR. This sample has some 60,000 clones, with roughly 91% found just once. The sample comes from a study of T cell changes during pregnancy in multiple sclerosis. This CDR3 has 15 amino acids. The germline gives CDR1 MNHNY, CDR2 SVGAGI (reference sequence). V gave up 6 bases and J gave up 4 bases, with 16 bases separating them. Specimen: peripheral blood, collected in the third trimester of pregnancy. The chain uses TRBV6-6 and TRBJ1-5; D unclear. The receptor was derived from a female donor in good health, enrolled as a control in a pregnancy study. CDR3 nucleotide sequence: TGTGCCAGCAGAGCTCGCCGGGATGCTAATCAGCCCCAGCATTTT. This codes for CASRARRDANQPQHF.